This TCR beta chain derives from a study of blood T cells in healthy people across ages. Broader study findings: Conclusively comparing naive with antigen-experienced cells was impossible with unsorted PBMCs.

Next came a second PCR, run for about 7 to 12 cycles, which used a sample-barcoded 5' primer along with a J-beta primer mix. TCRdb reprocessed the 5' RACE reads via MiXCR and lists one record per CDR3 protein. The table has fewer than 800,000 distinct CDR3 sequences, about a third seen once. Per the germline V gene, CDR1 is LGHDT and CDR2 is YNNKEL (reference sequence). The CDR3 spans 14 residues. V lost 1 base and J 5 bases, leaving 11 bases between the germline ends. This clonotype was observed a few times. Its antigen is not identified. This TCR was recovered from an elderly woman in good health. The sequenced sample was blood. The chain employs TRBV3-1 and TRBJ1-1; D is possibly TRBD1 (5 bases). The CDR3 DNA follows: TGTGCCAGCAGCCAAGGACAAAGGGGAACTGAAGCTTTCTTT. Translated: CASSQGQRGTEAFF.